These 12 T cell receptor beta chains were sequenced from one sample in a study of CD8 T cells in Susac syndrome. RNA in amounts of roughly 0.5 to 1 ug was reverse transcribed with random hexamers. TCRdb re-analysed the immunoSEQ multiplex PCR reads in MiXCR, keeping a single row per CDR3 protein. The table lists 95,000 to 150,000 distinct CDR3 sequences, about 95% of them singletons, with more than 0.09% in the top ten. The source material was CD4+ T cells from PBMCs. These TCRs come from a human donor in good health.

The chain is built from TRBV7-2 and TRBJ2-7, with 8 positions matching TRBD2. Germline lookup yields CDR1 SGHTA and CDR2 FQGNSA. J was trimmed by 5 bases and V by 5 bases; bases with no gene match: 11. The CDR3 has 15 residues. The DNA of the CDR3 is TGTGCCAGCAGCCTCCCGGGGAGCGGGAGACACGAGCAGTACTTC. Translated: CASSLPGSGRHEQYF.

The chain couples TRBV19 to TRBJ2-1, with D unresolved. CDR3 length: 15 amino acids. Germline CDR1 reads LNHDA; CDR2 reads SQIVND (reference sequence). The V gene lost 7 bases and the J gene lost 5 bases, with 18 bases spanning the gap. The CDR3, as DNA: TGTGCCAGTACCCCAACAGCGCTACAACACAATGAGCAGTTCTTC. It codes for CASTPTALQHNEQFF.

The chain couples TRBV6-5 to TRBJ2-5; TRBD1 matches at 7 bases. CDR3 size: 15 residues. V was clipped by 6 bases and J by 4 bases; unmatched bases: 11. Germline V CDR1 and CDR2: MNHEY, SVGAGI. CDR3 region: CASSRDPYRGETQYF. The CDR3 DNA sequence: TGTGCCAGCAGCCGAGACCCTTACAGGGGAGAGACCCAGTACTTC.

This chain links TRBV6-1 with TRBJ2-1, with 8 nucleotides matching TRBD1. Losses at the gene ends were 9 bases for V and 10 bases for J; bases not matched to a gene: 14. Germline assignment: CDR1 MNHNS and CDR2 SASEGT. The CDR3 spans 14 residues. The CDR3 protein is CARSRDRSIDEQFF. Written as DNA, the CDR3 is TGTGCCAGATCCCGGGACAGGAGTATAGACGAGCAGTTCTTC.

V and J are TRBV5-1 and TRBJ2-2, with TRBD2 matching over 8 bases. The germline CDR1 and CDR2 sequences are SGHRS and YFSETQ. V lost 4 bases to trimming and J lost 6 bases; unmatched junction nucleotides: 5. The CDR3 runs to 14 residues. The CDR3 DNA is TGCGCCAGCAGCCTCGGGAGGGAGTCCGGGGAGCTGTTTTTT. This encodes CASSLGRESGELFF.

The chain carries TRBV9 and TRBJ2-5; the D gene is possibly TRBD2 (6 bases). V dropped 4 bases and J dropped 0 bases, with 10 bases sitting between them. The CDR3 runs to 14 residues. In germline, CDR1 is SGDLS, CDR2 YYNGEE. The CDR3 loop reads CASSPRRDQETQYF. The CDR3, as DNA: TGTGCCAGCAGCCCTCGGAGGGACCAAGAGACCCAGTACTTC.

This chain uses TRBV2 with TRBJ1-1; TRBD1 aligns across 10 bases. The CDR3 extends over 14 amino acids. Germline trimming cut 1 base from V and 10 bases from J; bases unmatched to any gene: 6. Germline V CDR1 and CDR2: SNHLY, FYNNEI. DNA of the CDR3: TGTGCCAGCAGTGAAGAGACAGGGGGCTACGCAGCTTTCTTT. Translated: CASSEETGGYAAFF.

V and J are TRBV5-1 and TRBJ1-2; D gene uncertain. This CDR3 has 14 amino acids. V was pared by 0 bases and J by 6 bases, with 12 bases between. From germline, CDR1 is SGHRS and CDR2 YFSETQ. The CDR3 sequence: CASSLVSGEDGYTF. As DNA, the CDR3 is TGCGCCAGCAGCTTGGTCTCAGGAGAGGATGGCTACACCTTC.

The CDR3 sequence is CASLPLAGVETQYF. The CDR3 bases are TGTGCCAGTCTACCTCTAGCGGGAGTAGAGACCCAGTACTTC. The rearrangement links TRBV25-1 to TRBJ2-5, with TRBD2 matching over 10 bases. CDR3 length equals 14 residues. Germline-derived CDR1 and CDR2 are MGHDK and SYGVNS. V lost 9 bases to trimming and J lost 4 bases; unmatched junction nucleotides: 8.

The chain has TRBV7-2 and TRBJ2-1; D gene uncertain. CDR1 and CDR2 (germline): SGHTA, FQGNSA. Trimming took 2 bases from V and 9 from J, leaving 14 bases between them. There are 14 residues in the CDR3. Written as DNA, the CDR3 is TGTGCCAGCAGCTTAACCCGGCCGACGGGTGAGCAGTTCTTC. Translation gives CASSLTRPTGEQFF.

The rearrangement links TRBV30 to TRBJ2-1, with D maybe TRBD2 (5 bases). Trimming removed 0 bases from V and 12 bases from J, with 12 bases in between. Germline V gene lookup returns CDR1 GTSNPN and CDR2 SVGIG (reference sequence). The CDR3 is 12 residues long. This CDR3 reads CAWSVRSGVQFF. As DNA, the CDR3 is TGTGCCTGGAGTGTAAGGAGCGGTGTGCAGTTCTTC.

This chain links TRBV12-3 or TRBV12-4 with TRBJ2-5, with D possibly matching TRBD2 (5 bases). The CDR3 length is 15 residues. V was clipped by 4 bases and J by 6 bases, with 18 bases between them. This CDR3 reads CASSSSRSGDQTQYF. CDR3 nucleotide sequence: TGTGCCAGCAGTTCGTCAAGGAGCGGTGATCAGACCCAGTACTTC.